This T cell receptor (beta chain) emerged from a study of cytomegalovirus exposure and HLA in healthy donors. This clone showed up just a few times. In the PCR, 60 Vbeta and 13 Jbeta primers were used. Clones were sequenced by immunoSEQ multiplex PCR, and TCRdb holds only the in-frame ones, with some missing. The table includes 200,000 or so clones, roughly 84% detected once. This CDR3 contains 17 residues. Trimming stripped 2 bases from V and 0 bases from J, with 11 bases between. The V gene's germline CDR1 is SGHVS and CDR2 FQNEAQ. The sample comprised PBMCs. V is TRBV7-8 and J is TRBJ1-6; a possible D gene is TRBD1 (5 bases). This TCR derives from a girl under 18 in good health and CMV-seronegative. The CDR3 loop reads CASSLSQGFSYNSPLHF. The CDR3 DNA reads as TGTGCCAGCAGCTTATCTCAGGGCTTCTCCTATAATTCACCCCTCCACTTT.